Included here is one TCR beta chain sequence, with context. The target antigen is unknown. This specimen belongs to a study of cytomegalovirus exposure and HLA in healthy donors. Findings and limits, study-wide: Researchers reported from a later analysis that most CMV-associated TCR beta chains appeared HLA-restricted.

60 Vbeta and 13 Jbeta primers were used in PCR. Assay: immunoSEQ multiplex PCR; the TCRdb copy retains only in-frame clones and omits some. The sample records approximately 210,000 clones, around 83% being singletons. From germline, CDR1 is SGHRS and CDR2 YFSETQ. J gave up 0 bases and V 0 bases, and 5 bases lay outside the gene matches. This CDR3 has 17 residues. Sequencing was carried out using PBMCs. The source is a woman in her forties or fifties in good health and CMV-seropositive. This chain uses TRBV5-1 with TRBJ2-1; TRBD2 matches 8 bases. CDR3 DNA sequence: TGCGCCAGCAGCTTGGTGGCGGGGGGCAGCTCCTACAATGAGCAGTTCTTC. Its protein is CASSLVAGGSSYNEQFF.